This paragraph covers one TCR beta chain sequence. No antigen is known for it. Assay: immunoSEQ multiplex PCR; the TCRdb copy retains only in-frame clones and omits some. The sample yields about 15,000 clones, more than 75% seen once. V trimming: 3 bases; J trimming: 4 bases; junction bases outside the gene matches: 2. Germline CDR1 LNHDA, CDR2 SQIVND (reference sequence). The CDR3 is 14 residues long. The data are from a study of T cells in localized non-small cell lung cancer. General study findings and limits: Researchers found a median approximately 57 of the top 100 tumor clones in adjacent lung. With higher T cell density in blood came longer overall survival. The study sequenced only one region of the tumor. As a result, intratumor heterogeneity could not be excluded and remains possible. Measurement of T cell clonality placed uninvolved adjacent lung highest, above the level in tumor.

The TCR was taken from a male donor older than 55 with stage II lung adenocarcinoma. Specimen: peripheral blood mononuclear cells, collected before any cancer treatment. V usage is TRBV19 and J usage is TRBJ2-5; 10 bases align to TRBD1. In DNA form, the CDR3 reads TGTGCCAGTAGTATTGGGACAGGGGTAGAGACCCAGTACTTC. It translates to CASSIGTGVETQYF. Together with reference TRBV19 and TRBJ2-5, the CDR3 gives the full variable domain: DGGITQSPKYLFRKEGQNVTLSCEQNLNHDAMYWYRQDPGQGLRLIYYSQIVNDFQKGDIAEGYSVSREKKESFPLTVTSAQKNPTAFYLCASSIGTGVETQYFGPGTRLLVL.